What follows describes a single T cell receptor (beta chain). The length of the CDR3 is 15 residues. Looked up from germline, CDR1 is SGDLS and CDR2 is YYNGEE. Between the trimmed V and J ends, which lost 1 base and 2 bases, there was a span of 12 bases. The data stem from a study of CD8 T cells in Susac syndrome. When the RNA was reverse transcribed, random hexamers were used with an input of roughly 0.5 to 1 ug. TCRdb ran MiXCR on the immunoSEQ multiplex PCR reads and lists one entry per CDR3 protein. Here the sample spans 150,000 or so distinct CDR3 sequences, about 96% being singletons. Sequencing used CD4+ T cells from PBMCs. The chain links TRBV9 to TRBJ1-2; D may be TRBD1 (6 bases). This clonotype was obtained from a human donor with Susac syndrome. This CDR3 reads CASSVSTGGNYGYTF. In nucleotides, the CDR3 is TGTGCCAGCAGCGTATCGACAGGTGGGAACTATGGCTACACCTTC.